Here is one T cell receptor beta chain with its context. This sample stems from a study of blood T cell repertoires in COVID-19. About the research overall: Whether acute or convalescent, the COVID-19 samples came from the United States, Italy and Spain.

The data were produced by immunoSEQ multiplex PCR, yet TCRdb's version contains in-frame clones alone and is incomplete. The repertoire consists of about 250,000 clones, with 70% to 90% occurring once and the leading ten covering under 4%. The TCR originated in a young man with active or convalescent COVID-19. Sequencing was performed on peripheral blood.

In nucleotides, the CDR3 is TGTGCCAGCAGCGTAGATGGACCTACTAGAGAGCAGTACTTC. It codes for CASSVDGPTREQYF. This chain uses TRBV9 with TRBJ2-7, with D possibly being TRBD2 (5 bases). The CDR3 sequence is 14 residues long. Germline CDR1 is SGDLS and CDR2 is YYNGEE. V was clipped by 0 bases and J by 7 bases, with 14 bases between them. The variable domain in full, completed from reference TRBV9 and TRBJ2-7, reads DSGVTQTPKHLITATGQRVTLRCSPRSGDLSVYWYQQSLDQGLQFLIQYYNGEERAKGNILERFSAQQFPDLHSELNLSSLELGDSALYFCASSVDGPTREQYFGPGTRLTVT.